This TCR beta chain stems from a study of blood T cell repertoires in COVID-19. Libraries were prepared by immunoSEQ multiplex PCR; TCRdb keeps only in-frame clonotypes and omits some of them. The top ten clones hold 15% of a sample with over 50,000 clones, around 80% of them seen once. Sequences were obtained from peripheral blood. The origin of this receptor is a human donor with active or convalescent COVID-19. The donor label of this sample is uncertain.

CDR3 sequence: CASSSGSVTDTQYF. CDR3 coding DNA: TGTGCCAGCAGCTCCGGTTCCGTCACAGATACGCAGTATTTT. The chain joins TRBV7-3 to TRBJ2-3; D gene uncertain. Germline V gene lookup returns CDR1 SGHTA and CDR2 FQGTGA. The V gene lost 4 bases and the J gene lost 2 bases, with 10 bases spanning the gap. The CDR3 covers 14 residues.